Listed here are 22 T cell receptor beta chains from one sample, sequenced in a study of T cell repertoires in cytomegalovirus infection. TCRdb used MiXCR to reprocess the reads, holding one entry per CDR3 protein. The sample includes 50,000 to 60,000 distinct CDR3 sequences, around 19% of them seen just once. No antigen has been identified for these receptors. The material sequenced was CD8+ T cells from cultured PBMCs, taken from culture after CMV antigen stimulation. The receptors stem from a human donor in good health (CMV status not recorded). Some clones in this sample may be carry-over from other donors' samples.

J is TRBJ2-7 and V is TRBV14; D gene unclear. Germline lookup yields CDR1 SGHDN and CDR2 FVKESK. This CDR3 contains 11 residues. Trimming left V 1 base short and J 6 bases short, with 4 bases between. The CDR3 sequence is CASSQGSEQYF. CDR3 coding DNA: TGTGCCAGCAGCCAAGGAAGCGAGCAGTACTTC.

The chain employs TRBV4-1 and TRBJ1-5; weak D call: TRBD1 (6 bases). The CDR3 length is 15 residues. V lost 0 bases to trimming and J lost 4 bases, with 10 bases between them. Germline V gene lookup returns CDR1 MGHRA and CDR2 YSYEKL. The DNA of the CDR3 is TGCGCCAGCAGCCAAGACGCAGGGGCAAATCAGCCCCAGCATTTT. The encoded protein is CASSQDAGANQPQHF.

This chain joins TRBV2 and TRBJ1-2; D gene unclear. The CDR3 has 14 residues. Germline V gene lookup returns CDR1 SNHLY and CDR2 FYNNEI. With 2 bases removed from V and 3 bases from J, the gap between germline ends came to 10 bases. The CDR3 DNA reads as TGTGCCAGCAGTGAACCGGGGATTCACTATGGCTACACCTTC. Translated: CASSEPGIHYGYTF. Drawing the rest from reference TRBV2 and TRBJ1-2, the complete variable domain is EPEVTQTPSHQVTQMGQEVILRCVPISNHLYFYWYRQILGQKVEFLVSFYNNEISEKSEIFDDQFSVERPDGSNFTLKIRSTKLEDSAMYFCASSEPGIHYGYTFGSGTRLTVV.

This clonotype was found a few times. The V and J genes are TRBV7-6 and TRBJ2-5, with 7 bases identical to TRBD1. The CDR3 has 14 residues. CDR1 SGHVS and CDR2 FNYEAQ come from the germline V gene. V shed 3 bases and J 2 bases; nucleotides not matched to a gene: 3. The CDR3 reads CASSFLGQQETQYF. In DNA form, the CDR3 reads TGTGCCAGCAGCTTTCTGGGACAGCAAGAGACCCAGTACTTC. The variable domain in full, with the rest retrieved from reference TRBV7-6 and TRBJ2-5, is GAGVSQSPRYKVTKRGQDVALRCDPISGHVSLYWYRQALGQGPEFLTYFNYEAQQDKSGLPNDRFSAERPEGSISTLTIQRTEQRDSAMYRCASSFLGQQETQYFGPGTRLLVL.

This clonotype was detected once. The CDR3 region is CSARRLNEQFF. The CDR3 coding sequence is TGCAGTGCTCGAAGGCTGAATGAGCAGTTCTTC. The chain links TRBV20-1 to TRBJ2-1, with D unclear. CDR3 length equals 11 residues. The ends were cut back, 5 bases at V and 7 bases at J, with 9 bases in the middle. Germline CDR1 reads DFQATT; CDR2 reads SNEGSKA (reference sequence).

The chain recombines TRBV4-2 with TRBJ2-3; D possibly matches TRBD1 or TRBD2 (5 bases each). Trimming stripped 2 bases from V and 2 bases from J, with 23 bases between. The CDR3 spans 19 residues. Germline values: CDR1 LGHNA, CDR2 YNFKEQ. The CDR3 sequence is CASSQFKVVGDLNTDTQYF. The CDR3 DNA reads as TGTGCCAGCAGCCAATTCAAGGTTGTGGGGGACCTCAACACAGATACGCAGTATTTT.

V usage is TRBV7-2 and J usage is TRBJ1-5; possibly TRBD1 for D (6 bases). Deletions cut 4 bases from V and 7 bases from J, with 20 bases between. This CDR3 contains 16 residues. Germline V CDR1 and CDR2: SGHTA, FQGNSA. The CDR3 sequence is CASSSPWLEGDQPQHF. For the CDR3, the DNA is TGTGCCAGCAGCTCCCCTTGGTTGGAGGGGGACCAGCCCCAGCATTTT. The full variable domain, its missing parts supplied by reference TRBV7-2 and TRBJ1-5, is GAGVSQSPSNKVTEKGKDVELRCDPISGHTALYWYRQSLGQGLEFLIYFQGNSAPDKSGLPSDRFSAERTGGSVSTLTIQRTQQEDSAVYLCASSSPWLEGDQPQHFGDGTRLSIL.

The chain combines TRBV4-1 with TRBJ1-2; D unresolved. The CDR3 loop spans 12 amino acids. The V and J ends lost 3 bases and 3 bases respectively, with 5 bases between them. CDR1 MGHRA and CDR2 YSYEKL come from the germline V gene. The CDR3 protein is CASSQTDYGYTF. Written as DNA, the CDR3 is TGCGCCAGCAGCCAGACGGACTATGGCTACACCTTC.

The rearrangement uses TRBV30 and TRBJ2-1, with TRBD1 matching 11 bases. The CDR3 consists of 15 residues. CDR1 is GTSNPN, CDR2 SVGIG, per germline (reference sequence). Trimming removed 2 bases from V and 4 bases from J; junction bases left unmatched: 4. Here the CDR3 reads CAWSKDRGQYNEQFF. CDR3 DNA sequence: TGTGCCTGGAGTAAGGACAGGGGGCAATACAATGAGCAGTTCTTC.

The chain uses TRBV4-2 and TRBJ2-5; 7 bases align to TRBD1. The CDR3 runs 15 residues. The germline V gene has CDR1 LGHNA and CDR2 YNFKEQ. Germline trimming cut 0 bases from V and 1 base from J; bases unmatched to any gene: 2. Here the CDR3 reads CASSQEDRPQETQYF. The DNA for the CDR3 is TGTGCCAGCAGCCAAGAGGACAGGCCCCAAGAGACCCAGTACTTC.

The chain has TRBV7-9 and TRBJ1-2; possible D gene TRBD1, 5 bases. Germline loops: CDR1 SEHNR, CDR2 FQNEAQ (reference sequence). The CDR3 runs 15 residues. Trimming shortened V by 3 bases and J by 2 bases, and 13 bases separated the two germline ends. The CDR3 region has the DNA TGTGCCAGCAGCTTTCCTAGCGACAGCAACTATGGCTACACCTTC. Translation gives CASSFPSDSNYGYTF. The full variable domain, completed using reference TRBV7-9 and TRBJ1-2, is DTGVSQNPRHKITKRGQNVTFRCDPISEHNRLYWYRQTLGQGPEFLTYFQNEAQLEKSRLLSDRFSAERPKGSFSTLEIQRTEQGDSAMYLCASSFPSDSNYGYTFGSGTRLTVV.

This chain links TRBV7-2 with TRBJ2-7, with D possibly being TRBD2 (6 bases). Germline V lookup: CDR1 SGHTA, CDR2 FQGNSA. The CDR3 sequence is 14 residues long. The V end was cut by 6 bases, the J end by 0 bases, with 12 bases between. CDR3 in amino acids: CASSGGWNSYEQYF. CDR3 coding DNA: TGTGCCAGCAGTGGGGGGTGGAACTCCTACGAGCAGTACTTC. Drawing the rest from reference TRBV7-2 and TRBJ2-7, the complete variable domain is GAGVSQSPSNKVTEKGKDVELRCDPISGHTALYWYRQSLGQGLEFLIYFQGNSAPDKSGLPSDRFSAERTGGSVSTLTIQRTQQEDSAVYLCASSGGWNSYEQYFGPGTRLTVT.

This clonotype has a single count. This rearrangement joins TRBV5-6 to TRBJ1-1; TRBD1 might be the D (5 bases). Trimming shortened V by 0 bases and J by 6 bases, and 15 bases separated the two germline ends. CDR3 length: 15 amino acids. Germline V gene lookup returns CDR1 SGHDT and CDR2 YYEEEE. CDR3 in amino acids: CASSLGGTGRSEAFF. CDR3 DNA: TGTGCCAGCAGCTTGGGGGGGACCGGCAGGTCTGAAGCTTTCTTT.

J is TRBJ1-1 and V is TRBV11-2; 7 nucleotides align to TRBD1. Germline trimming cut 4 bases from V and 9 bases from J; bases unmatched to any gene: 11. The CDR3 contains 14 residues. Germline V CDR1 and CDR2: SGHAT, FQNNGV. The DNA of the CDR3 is TGTGCCAGCAGCTCACCCCGCACGACAGGGAAAGCTTTCTTT. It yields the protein CASSSPRTTGKAFF.

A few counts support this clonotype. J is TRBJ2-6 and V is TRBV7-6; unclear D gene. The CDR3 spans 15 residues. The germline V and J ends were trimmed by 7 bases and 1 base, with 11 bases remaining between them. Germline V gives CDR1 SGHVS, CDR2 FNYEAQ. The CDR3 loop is CASNPTESGANVLTF. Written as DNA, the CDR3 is TGTGCCAGCAACCCGACCGAATCTGGGGCCAACGTCCTGACTTTC.

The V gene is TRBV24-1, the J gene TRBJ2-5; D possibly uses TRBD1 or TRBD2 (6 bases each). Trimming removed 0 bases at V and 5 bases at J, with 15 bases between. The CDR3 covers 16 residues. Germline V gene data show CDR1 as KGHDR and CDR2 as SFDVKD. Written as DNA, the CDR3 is TGTGCCACCAGTGATTTGAAGCACCGAGGGGGGGAGACCCAGTACTTC. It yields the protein CATSDLKHRGGETQYF.

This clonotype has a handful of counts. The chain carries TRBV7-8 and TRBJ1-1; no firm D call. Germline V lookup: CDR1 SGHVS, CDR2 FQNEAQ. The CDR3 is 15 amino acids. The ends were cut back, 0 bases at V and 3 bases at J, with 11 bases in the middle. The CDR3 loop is CASSLAPGWYTEAFF. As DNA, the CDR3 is TGTGCCAGCAGCTTAGCTCCAGGTTGGTACACTGAAGCTTTCTTT. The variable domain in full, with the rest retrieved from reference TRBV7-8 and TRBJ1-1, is GAGVSQSPRYKVAKRGQDVALRCDPISGHVSLFWYQQALGQGPEFLTYFQNEAQLDKSGLPSDRFFAERPEGSVSTLKIQRTQQEDSAVYLCASSLAPGWYTEAFFGQGTRLTVV.

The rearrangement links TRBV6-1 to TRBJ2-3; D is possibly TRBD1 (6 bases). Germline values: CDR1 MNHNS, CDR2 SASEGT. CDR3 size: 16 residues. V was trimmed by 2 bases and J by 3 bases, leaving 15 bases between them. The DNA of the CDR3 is TGTGCCAGCAGTGAATTATATCGGCAGGGGACAGATACGCAGTATTTT. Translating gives CASSELYRQGTDTQYF.

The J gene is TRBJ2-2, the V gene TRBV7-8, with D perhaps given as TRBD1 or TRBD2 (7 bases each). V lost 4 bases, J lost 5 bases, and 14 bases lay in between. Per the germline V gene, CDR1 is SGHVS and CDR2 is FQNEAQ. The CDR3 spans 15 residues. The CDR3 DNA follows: TGTGCCAGCAGCTCCCAGGGGGGGTGGACCGGGGAGCTGTTTTTT. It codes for CASSSQGGWTGELFF. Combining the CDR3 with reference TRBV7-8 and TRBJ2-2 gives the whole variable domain GAGVSQSPRYKVAKRGQDVALRCDPISGHVSLFWYQQALGQGPEFLTYFQNEAQLDKSGLPSDRFFAERPEGSVSTLKIQRTQQEDSAVYLCASSSQGGWTGELFFGEGSRLTVL.

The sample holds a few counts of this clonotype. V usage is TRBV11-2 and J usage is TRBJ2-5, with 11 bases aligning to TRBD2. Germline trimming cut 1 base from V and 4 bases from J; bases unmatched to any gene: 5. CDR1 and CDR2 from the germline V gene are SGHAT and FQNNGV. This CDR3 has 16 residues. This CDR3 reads CASSLGLAGGTETQYF. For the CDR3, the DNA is TGTGCCAGCAGCTTAGGGCTAGCGGGGGGAACAGAGACCCAGTACTTC.

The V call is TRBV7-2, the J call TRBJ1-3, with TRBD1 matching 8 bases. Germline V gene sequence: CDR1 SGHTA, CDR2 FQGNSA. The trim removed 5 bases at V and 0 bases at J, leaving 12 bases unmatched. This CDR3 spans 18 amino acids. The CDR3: CASSVTGGIRGSGNTIYF. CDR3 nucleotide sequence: TGTGCCAGCAGCGTTACAGGGGGGATTCGCGGCTCTGGAAACACCATATATTTT. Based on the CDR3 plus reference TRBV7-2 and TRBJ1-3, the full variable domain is GAGVSQSPSNKVTEKGKDVELRCDPISGHTALYWYRQSLGQGLEFLIYFQGNSAPDKSGLPSDRFSAERTGGSVSTLTIQRTQQEDSAVYLCASSVTGGIRGSGNTIYFGEGSWLTVV.

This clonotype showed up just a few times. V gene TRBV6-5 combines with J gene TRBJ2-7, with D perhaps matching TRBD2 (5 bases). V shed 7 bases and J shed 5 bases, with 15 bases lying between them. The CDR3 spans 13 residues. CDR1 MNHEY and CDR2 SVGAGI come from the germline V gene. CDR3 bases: TGTGCCAGCACGAGGGCCATGGACCACGAGCAGTACTTC. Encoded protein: CASTRAMDHEQYF.